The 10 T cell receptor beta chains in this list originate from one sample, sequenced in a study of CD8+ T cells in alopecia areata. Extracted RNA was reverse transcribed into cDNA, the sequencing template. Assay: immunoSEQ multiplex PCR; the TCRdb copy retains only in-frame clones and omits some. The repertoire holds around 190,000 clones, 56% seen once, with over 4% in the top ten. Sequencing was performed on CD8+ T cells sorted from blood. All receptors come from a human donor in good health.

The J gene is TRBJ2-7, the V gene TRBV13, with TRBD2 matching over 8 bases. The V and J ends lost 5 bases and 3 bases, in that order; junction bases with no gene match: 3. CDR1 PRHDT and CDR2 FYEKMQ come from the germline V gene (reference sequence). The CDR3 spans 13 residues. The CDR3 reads CASSPGTSYEQYF. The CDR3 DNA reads TGTGCCAGCAGCCCTGGGACTAGCTACGAGCAGTACTTC.

CDR3 in DNA: TGTGCCAGCAGCTTGGATAGCTCTGGGGCCAACGTCCTGACTTTC. Protein product: CASSLDSSGANVLTF. The chain has TRBV5-6 and TRBJ2-6; no firm D call. V lost 0 bases and J lost 0, with 4 bases in between. Germline assignment: CDR1 SGHDT and CDR2 YYEEEE. The CDR3 contains 15 residues.

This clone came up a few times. CDR3 sequence reads: CSVPGLAREGYGYTF. CDR3 DNA sequence: TGCAGCGTCCCCGGTTTGGCCAGGGAGGGATATGGCTACACCTTC. J is TRBJ1-2 and V is TRBV29-1; the D gene is possibly TRBD1 (5 bases). V was pared by 6 bases and J by 5 bases, with 22 bases between. Germline V gene data show CDR1 as SQVTM and CDR2 as ANQGSEA. This CDR3 spans 15 amino acids. Full variable domain (rest looked up from reference TRBV29-1 and TRBJ1-2): SAVISQKPSRDICQRGTSLTIQCQVDSQVTMMFWYRQQPGQSLTLIATANQGSEATYESGFVIDKFPISRPNLTFSTLTVSNMSPEDSSIYLCSVPGLAREGYGYTFGSGTRLTVV.

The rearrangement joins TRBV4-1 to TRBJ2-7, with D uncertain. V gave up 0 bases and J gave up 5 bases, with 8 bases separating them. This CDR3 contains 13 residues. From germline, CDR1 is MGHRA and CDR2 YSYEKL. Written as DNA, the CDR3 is TGCGCCAGCAGCCAAGATCGACCCAACGAGCAGTACTTC. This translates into CASSQDRPNEQYF.

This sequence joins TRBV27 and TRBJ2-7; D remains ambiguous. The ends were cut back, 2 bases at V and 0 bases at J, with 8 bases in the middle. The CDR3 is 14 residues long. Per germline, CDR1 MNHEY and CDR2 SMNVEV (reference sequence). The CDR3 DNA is TGTGCCAGCAGTTTAGGGCAGGTCTCCTACGAGCAGTACTTC. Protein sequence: CASSLGQVSYEQYF.

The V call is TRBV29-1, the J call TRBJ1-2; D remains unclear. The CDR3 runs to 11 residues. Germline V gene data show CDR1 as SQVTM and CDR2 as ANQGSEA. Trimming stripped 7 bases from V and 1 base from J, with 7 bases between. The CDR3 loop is CSGWDNYGYTF. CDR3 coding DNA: TGCAGCGGTTGGGATAACTATGGCTACACCTTC.

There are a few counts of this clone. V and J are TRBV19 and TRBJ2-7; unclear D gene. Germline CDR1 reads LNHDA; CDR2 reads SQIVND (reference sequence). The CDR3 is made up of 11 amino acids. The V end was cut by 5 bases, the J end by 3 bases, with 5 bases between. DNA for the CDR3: TGTGCCAGTAGTCACAGCTACGAGCAGTACTTC. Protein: CASSHSYEQYF.

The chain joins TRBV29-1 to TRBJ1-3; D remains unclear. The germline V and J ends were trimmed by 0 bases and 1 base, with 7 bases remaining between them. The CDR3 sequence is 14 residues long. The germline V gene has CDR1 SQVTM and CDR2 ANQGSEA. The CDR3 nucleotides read TGCAGCGTTGAAGACGGGTTTTCTGGAAACACCATATATTTT. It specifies CSVEDGFSGNTIYF. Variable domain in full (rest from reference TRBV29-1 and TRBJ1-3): SAVISQKPSRDICQRGTSLTIQCQVDSQVTMMFWYRQQPGQSLTLIATANQGSEATYESGFVIDKFPISRPNLTFSTLTVSNMSPEDSSIYLCSVEDGFSGNTIYFGEGSWLTVV.

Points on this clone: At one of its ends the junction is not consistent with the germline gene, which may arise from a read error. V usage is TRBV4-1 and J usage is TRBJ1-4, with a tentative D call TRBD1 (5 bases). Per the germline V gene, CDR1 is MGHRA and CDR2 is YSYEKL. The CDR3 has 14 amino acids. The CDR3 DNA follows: TGCGCCAGCAGTCAGACAGCAACTAATGGAAAACTGTTTTTT. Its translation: CASSQTATNGKLFF.

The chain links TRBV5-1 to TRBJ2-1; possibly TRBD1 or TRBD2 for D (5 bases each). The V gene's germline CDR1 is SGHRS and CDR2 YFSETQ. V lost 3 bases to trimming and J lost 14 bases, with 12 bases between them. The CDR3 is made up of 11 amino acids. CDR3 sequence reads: CASSSGWGKFF. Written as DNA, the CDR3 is TGCGCCAGCAGCTCAGGCTGGGGGAAGTTCTTC.